Below, one TCR beta chain is given with its context. Profiled with immunoSEQ multiplex PCR; TCRdb holds only in-frame clones, not every one. The sample lists tens of thousands of clones, 84% occurring once. V lost 5 bases, J lost 2 bases, and 7 bases stayed unmatched. The germline CDR1 and CDR2 sequences are KGHDR and SFDVKD. This CDR3 has 16 amino acids. This record comes from a study of control samples from healthy donors and cancer patients. The TCR sequence derives from a woman aged 45-65 years with lung cancer. The genes are TRBV24-1 and TRBJ2-1, with TRBD2 matching 8 bases. Material for sequencing was PBMCs. The CDR3 reads CATSGPGGGAYNEQFF. The CDR3 DNA follows: TGTGCCACCAGTGGCCCCGGGGGGGGTGCCTACAATGAGCAGTTCTTC.